The rows below give T cell receptor beta chains drawn from one sample of a study of shared clonotypes between healthy human individuals. Libraries were prepared by immunoSEQ multiplex PCR; TCRdb keeps only in-frame clonotypes and omits some of them. The table lists under 650,000 clones, about 95% of them singletons. The source material was naive CD4+ T cells sorted from blood. These receptors originate from a woman under 40 in good health. Both conserved end residues are part of each CDR3. The order of the fields is J gene, V gene, clone size, D gene, CDR3 length, CDR3 protein, CDR3 DNA. The D gene is left open where the match is weak. Clone size is given for some rows only: seen once, a few or many times, or a class if the clone is expanded.

TRBJ1-2 TRBV14 . . 14 CASSQVPGDYGYTF TGTGCCAGCAGCCAAGTGCCGGGAGACTATGGCTACACCTTC
TRBJ1-4 TRBV18 once . 15 CASSVSGPGNEKLFF TGTGCCAGCTCAGTATCGGGACCGGGGAATGAAAAACTGTTTTTT
TRBJ2-1 TRBV5-1 . TRBD2 14 CASRNSGNSNEQFF TGCGCCAGCCGGAATAGCGGGAATTCGAATGAGCAGTTCTTC
TRBJ1-3 TRBV6-1 once . 13 CASSGTSGNTIYF TGTGCCAGCAGTGGGACTTCTGGAAACACCATATATTTT
TRBJ1-1 TRBV19 . . 13 CASSIIDSLEAFF TGTGCCAGTAGTATAATAGACAGCCTCGAAGCTTTCTTT
TRBJ2-4 TRBV27 . TRBD1 18 CASGLPLGQGLAKNIQYF TGTGCCAGCGGTTTACCCCTCGGACAGGGCCTAGCCAAAAACATTCAGTACTTC
TRBJ2-1 TRBV7-3 . TRBD2 14 CASSLSGGVNEQFF TGTGCCAGCAGCCTTAGCGGGGGGGTTAATGAGCAGTTCTTC
TRBJ2-7 TRBV28 . TRBD1 16 CASSGQVEGPPYEQYF TGTGCCAGCAGTGGACAGGTCGAGGGTCCCCCCTACGAGCAGTACTTC
TRBJ2-7 TRBV6-1 once TRBD1 15 CASSNRQGLVYEQYF TGTGCCAGCAGTAACCGACAGGGGCTCGTCTACGAGCAGTACTTC
TRBJ2-7 TRBV5-4 . TRBD1 15 CASSTYDRAGYEQYF TGTGCCAGCAGCACCTACGACAGGGCAGGCTACGAGCAGTACTTC
TRBJ2-7 TRBV14 . . 15 CASSQGATAPYEQYF TGTGCCAGCAGCCAAGGGGCGACTGCACCCTACGAGCAGTACTTC
TRBJ2-3 TRBV5-1 . . 15 CASSTTLGIADTQYF TGCGCCAGCAGCACAACCCTCGGTATCGCAGATACGCAGTATTTT
TRBJ2-4 TRBV28 . . 15 CASSPLGGALNIQYF TGTGCCAGCAGTCCCCTGGGGGGCGCGTTGAACATTCAGTACTTC
TRBJ2-2 TRBV19 . TRBD2 15 CASSRGLAANGELFF TGTGCCAGTAGTAGAGGACTAGCGGCTAACGGGGAGCTGTTTTTT
TRBJ2-6 TRBV28 . . 14 CASSLHSGANVLTF TGTGCCAGCAGTCTCCACTCTGGGGCCAACGTCCTGACTTTC
TRBJ2-7 TRBV4-2 . . 16 CASSPADTGLSYEQYF TGTGCCAGCAGCCCAGCTGACACGGGTTTATCCTACGAGCAGTACTTC
TRBJ2-3 TRBV18 . TRBD2 15 CASSSRLAGTDTQYF TGTGCCAGCTCATCCAGACTAGCGGGCACAGATACGCAGTATTTT
TRBJ1-3 TRBV6-6 . . 14 CASSFTGPGNTIYF TGTGCCAGCAGTTTCACGGGACCGGGAAACACCATATATTTT
TRBJ2-7 TRBV5-8 . . 13 CASSLEATYEQYF TGTGCCAGCAGCTTGGAGGCTACGTACGAGCAGTACTTC
TRBJ1-5 TRBV28 . . 13 CAWGVGVGQPQHF TGTGCCTGGGGAGTAGGGGTGGGGCAGCCCCAGCATTTT
TRBJ1-4 TRBV18 . . 16 CASSPPDSPTNEKLFF TGTGCCAGCTCACCGCCAGACAGTCCAACTAATGAAAAACTGTTTTTT
TRBJ2-1 TRBV10-1 . TRBD2 15 CASSDRGVPYNEQFF TGCGCCAGCAGTGATCGGGGGGTTCCTTACAATGAGCAGTTCTTC
TRBJ2-7 TRBV11-2 . . 15 CASSLGTKGPYEQYF TGTGCCAGCAGCTTAGGTACAAAAGGCCCCTACGAGCAGTACTTC
TRBJ2-2 TRBV28 . TRBD2 16 CASSSWTSGDNGELFF TGTGCCAGCAGCAGCTGGACTAGCGGAGATAACGGGGAGCTGTTTTTT
TRBJ2-5 TRBV5-6 . . 15 CASSFINRPGETQYF TGTGCCAGCAGCTTCATCAATCGACCTGGGGAGACCCAGTACTTC
TRBJ1-2 TRBV27 . . 14 CASSPRTGTMATTF TGTGCCAGCAGTCCTCGAACAGGGACTATGGCTACAACCTTC
TRBJ2-7 TRBV5-5 . . 11 CASSKGYEQYF TGTGCCAGCAGCAAAGGCTACGAGCAGTACTTC
TRBJ2-1 TRBV2 . . 11 CASSQVSEQFF TGTGCCAGCAGCCAAGTGAGTGAGCAGTTCTTC
TRBJ1-4 TRBV15 . . 14 CATSRDRTNEKLFF TGTGCCACCAGCAGGGACCGAACTAATGAAAAACTGTTTTTT
TRBJ2-7 TRBV6-5 . . 14 CASSRGTEPYEQYF TGTGCCAGCAGCCGCGGGACGGAACCCTACGAGCAGTACTTC
TRBJ2-1 TRBV19 . TRBD2 23 CASRGPGTSGKNRRVASYNEQFF TGTGCCAGTAGGGGACCCGGGACTAGCGGGAAGAACCGAAGAGTAGCCTCCTACAATGAGCAGTTCTTC
TRBJ1-2 TRBV4-1 . TRBD1 14 CASRQTGVEYGYTF TGCGCCAGCAGACAGACAGGGGTGGAGTATGGCTACACCTTC
TRBJ2-7 TRBV28 few . 14 CASRMGVISYEQYF TGTGCCAGCAGAATGGGGGTGATCTCCTACGAGCAGTACTTC
TRBJ2-7 TRBV7-6 . . 13 CASSVTGSYEQYF TGTGCCAGCAGCGTAACGGGGAGCTACGAGCAGTACTTC
TRBJ1-2 TRBV6-5 . . 15 CASSPLAGANYGYTF TGTGCCAGCAGCCCCCTGGCGGGGGCGAACTATGGCTACACCTTC
TRBJ2-1 TRBV28 . . 13 CASRLAHNNEQFF TGTGCCAGCAGGCTAGCGCATAACAATGAGCAGTTCTTC
TRBJ1-1 TRBV7-5 . . 13 CASSLGLGSEAFF TGTGCCAGCAGCTTAGGACTAGGGTCTGAAGCTTTCTTT
TRBJ2-7 TRBV1 . . 10 CTSFFDEQYF TGCACCAGCTTCTTTGATGAGCAGTACTTC
TRBJ2-7 TRBV28 . TRBD1 15 CASRSGQGRSYEQYF TGTGCCAGCAGAAGTGGACAGGGGCGATCCTACGAGCAGTACTTC
TRBJ2-1 TRBV5-5 . . 14 CASSFRTSYNEQFF TGTGCCAGCAGCTTCCGGACCTCCTACAATGAGCAGTTCTTC
TRBJ2-3 TRBV5-4 . TRBD2 16 CASSLPLGTSGYTQYF TGTGCCAGCAGCTTGCCCCTCGGGACTAGCGGGTATACGCAGTATTTT
TRBJ2-7 TRBV18 . TRBD1 15 CASSPQAGGIDEQYF TGTGCCAGCTCACCACAGGCAGGGGGCATCGACGAGCAGTACTTC
TRBJ2-2 TRBV7-8 . . 16 CASSGRGVLNTGELFF TGTGCCAGCAGCGGCCGGGGTGTCCTGAACACCGGGGAGCTGTTTTTT
TRBJ1-1 TRBV28 . . 13 CASSLDRNTEAFF TGTGCCAGCAGTCTGGACAGGAACACTGAAGCTTTCTTT
TRBJ1-1 TRBV29-1 . . 14 CSVEDRGVNTEAFF TGCAGCGTTGAAGATAGAGGAGTAAACACTGAAGCTTTCTTT
TRBJ2-7 TRBV7-2 . . 14 CASSRGTASYEQYF TGTGCCAGCAGCCGGGGGACGGCCTCCTACGAGCAGTACTTC
TRBJ2-7 TRBV4-1 . TRBD2 14 CASKRLAGAYEQYF TGCGCCAGCAAGCGACTAGCGGGAGCCTACGAGCAGTACTTC
TRBJ1-1 TRBV9 . . 16 CASSPTWGGPNTEAFF TGTGCCAGCAGCCCGACGTGGGGGGGGCCGAACACTGAAGCTTTCTTT
TRBJ2-3 TRBV18 . . 12 CASSLSTDTQYF TGTGCCAGCTCACTAAGCACAGATACGCAGTATTTT
TRBJ2-7 TRBV5-1 . TRBD2 13 CASQREEIYEQYF TGCGCCAGCCAGCGGGAGGAGATATACGAGCAGTACTTC